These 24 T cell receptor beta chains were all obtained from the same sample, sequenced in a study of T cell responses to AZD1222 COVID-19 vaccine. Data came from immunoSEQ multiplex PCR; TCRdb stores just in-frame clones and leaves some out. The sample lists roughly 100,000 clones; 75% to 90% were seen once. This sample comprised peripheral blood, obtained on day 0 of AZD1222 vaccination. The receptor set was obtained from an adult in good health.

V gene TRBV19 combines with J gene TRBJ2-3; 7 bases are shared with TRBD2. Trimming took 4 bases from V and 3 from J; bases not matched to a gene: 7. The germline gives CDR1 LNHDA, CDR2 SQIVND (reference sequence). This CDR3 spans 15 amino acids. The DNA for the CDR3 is TGTGCCAGTAGTACGCGGACTAGTTCGACAGATACGCAGTATTTT. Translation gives CASSTRTSSTDTQYF.

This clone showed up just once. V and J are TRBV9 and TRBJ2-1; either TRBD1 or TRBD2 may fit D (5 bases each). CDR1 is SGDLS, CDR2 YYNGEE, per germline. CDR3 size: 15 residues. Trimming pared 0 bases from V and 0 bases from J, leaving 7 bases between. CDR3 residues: CASSVGDGSYNEQFF. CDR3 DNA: TGTGCCAGCAGCGTAGGGGACGGCTCCTACAATGAGCAGTTCTTC. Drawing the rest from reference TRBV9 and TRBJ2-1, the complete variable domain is DSGVTQTPKHLITATGQRVTLRCSPRSGDLSVYWYQQSLDQGLQFLIQYYNGEERAKGNILERFSAQQFPDLHSELNLSSLELGDSALYFCASSVGDGSYNEQFFGPGTRLTVL.

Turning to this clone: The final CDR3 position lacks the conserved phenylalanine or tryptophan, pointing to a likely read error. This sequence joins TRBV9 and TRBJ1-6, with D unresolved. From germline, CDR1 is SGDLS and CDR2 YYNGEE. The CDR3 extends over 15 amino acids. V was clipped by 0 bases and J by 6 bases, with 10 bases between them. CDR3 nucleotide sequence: TGTGCCAGCAGCGTAGCGAGACATTTTAATTCACCCCTCCACCTT. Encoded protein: CASSVARHFNSPLHL.

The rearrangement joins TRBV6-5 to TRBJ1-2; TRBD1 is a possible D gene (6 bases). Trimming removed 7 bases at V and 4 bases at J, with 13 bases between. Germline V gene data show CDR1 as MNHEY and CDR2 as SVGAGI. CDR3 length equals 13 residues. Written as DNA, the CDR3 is TGTGCCAGCAAACGGGGGGCCCGCTATGGCTACACCTTC. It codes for CASKRGARYGYTF.

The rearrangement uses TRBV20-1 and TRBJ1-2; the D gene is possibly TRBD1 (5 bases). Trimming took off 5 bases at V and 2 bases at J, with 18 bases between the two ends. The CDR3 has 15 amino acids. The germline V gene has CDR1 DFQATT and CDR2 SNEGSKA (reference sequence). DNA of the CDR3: TGCAGTGCTGGTGATTGGGGACGGGAGAACTATGGCTACACCTTC. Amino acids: CSAGDWGRENYGYTF.

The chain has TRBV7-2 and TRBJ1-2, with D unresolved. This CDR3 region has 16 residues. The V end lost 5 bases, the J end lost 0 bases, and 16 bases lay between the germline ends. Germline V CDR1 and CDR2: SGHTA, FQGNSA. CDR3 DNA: TGTGCCAGCAGCCAAGCACGGAGGTCCACTAACTATGGCTACACCTTC. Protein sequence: CASSQARRSTNYGYTF.

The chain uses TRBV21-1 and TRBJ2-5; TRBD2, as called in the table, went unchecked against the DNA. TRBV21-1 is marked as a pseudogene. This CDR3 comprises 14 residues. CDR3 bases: TGTGCCAGCAGCAAAGGGCGGGGCCGAGAGACCCAGTACTTC. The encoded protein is CASSKGRGRETQYF.

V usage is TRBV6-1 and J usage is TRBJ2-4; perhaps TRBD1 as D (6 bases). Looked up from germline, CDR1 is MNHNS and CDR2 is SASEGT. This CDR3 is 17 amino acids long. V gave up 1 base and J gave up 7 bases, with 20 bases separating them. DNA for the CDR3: TGTGCCAGCAGTGAAGATGCAGGGGCTGACTTGTGGAACATTCAGTACTTC. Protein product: CASSEDAGADLWNIQYF.

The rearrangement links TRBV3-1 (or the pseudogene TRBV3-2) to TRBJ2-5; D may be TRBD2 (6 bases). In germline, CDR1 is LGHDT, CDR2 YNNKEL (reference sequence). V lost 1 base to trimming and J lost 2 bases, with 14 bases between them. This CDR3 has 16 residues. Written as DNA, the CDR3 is TGTGCCAGCAGCCAAGTCGGGGGTATAGGGCAAGAGACCCAGTACTTC. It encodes CASSQVGGIGQETQYF.

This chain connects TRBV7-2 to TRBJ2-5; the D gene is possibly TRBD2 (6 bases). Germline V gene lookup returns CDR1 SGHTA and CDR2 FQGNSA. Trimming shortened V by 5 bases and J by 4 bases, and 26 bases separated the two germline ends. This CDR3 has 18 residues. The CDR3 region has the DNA TGTGCCAGCAGCCCGCCCTTGGTCTGTCTAGTGGGGGGAGAGACCCAGTACTTC. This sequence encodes CASSPPLVCLVGGETQYF.

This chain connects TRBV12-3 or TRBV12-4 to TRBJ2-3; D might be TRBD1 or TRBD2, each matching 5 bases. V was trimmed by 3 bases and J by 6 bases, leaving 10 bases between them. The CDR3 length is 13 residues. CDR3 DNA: TGTGCCAGCAGTTTTTGGGGGACGGATACGCAGTATTTT. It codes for CASSFWGTDTQYF.

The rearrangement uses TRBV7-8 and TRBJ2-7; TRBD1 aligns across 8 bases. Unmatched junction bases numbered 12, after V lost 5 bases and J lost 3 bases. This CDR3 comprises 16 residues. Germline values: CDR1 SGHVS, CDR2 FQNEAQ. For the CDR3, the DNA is TGTGCCAGCAGCCCTAAGGTGGGGACAGGTCTCTACGAGCAGTACTTC. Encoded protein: CASSPKVGTGLYEQYF. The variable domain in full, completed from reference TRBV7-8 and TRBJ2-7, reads GAGVSQSPRYKVAKRGQDVALRCDPISGHVSLFWYQQALGQGPEFLTYFQNEAQLDKSGLPSDRFFAERPEGSVSTLKIQRTQQEDSAVYLCASSPKVGTGLYEQYFGPGTRLTVT.

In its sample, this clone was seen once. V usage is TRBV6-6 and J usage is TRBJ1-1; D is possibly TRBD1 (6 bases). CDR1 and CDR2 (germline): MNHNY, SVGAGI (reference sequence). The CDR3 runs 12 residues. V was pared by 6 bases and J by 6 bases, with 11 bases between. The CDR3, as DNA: TGTGCCAGCAGCCCGGGGGCAGCTGAAGCTTTCTTT. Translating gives CASSPGAAEAFF.

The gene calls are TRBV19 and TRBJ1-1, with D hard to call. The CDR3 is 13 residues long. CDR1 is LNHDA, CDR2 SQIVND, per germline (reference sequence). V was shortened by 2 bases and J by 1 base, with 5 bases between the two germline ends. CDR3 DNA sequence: TGTGCCAGTAGTATACGGCAGAACACTGAAGCTTTCTTT. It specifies CASSIRQNTEAFF. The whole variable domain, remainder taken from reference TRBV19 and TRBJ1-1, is DGGITQSPKYLFRKEGQNVTLSCEQNLNHDAMYWYRQDPGQGLRLIYYSQIVNDFQKGDIAEGYSVSREKKESFPLTVTSAQKNPTAFYLCASSIRQNTEAFFGQGTRLTVV.

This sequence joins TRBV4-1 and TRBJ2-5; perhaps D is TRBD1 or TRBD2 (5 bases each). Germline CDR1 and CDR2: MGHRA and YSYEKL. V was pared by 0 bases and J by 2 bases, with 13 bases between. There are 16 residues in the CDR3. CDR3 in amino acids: CASSQDKRWGQETQYF. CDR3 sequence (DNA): TGCGCCAGCAGCCAAGATAAGAGATGGGGGCAAGAGACCCAGTACTTC.

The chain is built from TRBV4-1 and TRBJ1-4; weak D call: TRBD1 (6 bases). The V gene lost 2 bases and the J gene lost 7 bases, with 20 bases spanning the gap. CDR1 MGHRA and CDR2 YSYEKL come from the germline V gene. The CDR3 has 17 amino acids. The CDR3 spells CASSQSHLGTLGEKLFF. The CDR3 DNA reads TGCGCCAGCAGCCAATCCCACCTCGGGACATTAGGTGAAAAACTGTTTTTT.

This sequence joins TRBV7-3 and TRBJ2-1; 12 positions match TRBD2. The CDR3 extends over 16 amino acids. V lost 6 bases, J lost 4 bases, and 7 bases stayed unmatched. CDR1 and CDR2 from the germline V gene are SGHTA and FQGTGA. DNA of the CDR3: TGTGCCAGCAGTTCGACCGGGACTAGCGGGTACAATGAGCAGTTCTTC. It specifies CASSSTGTSGYNEQFF. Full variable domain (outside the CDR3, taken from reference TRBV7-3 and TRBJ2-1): GAGVSQTPSNKVTEKGKYVELRCDPISGHTALYWYRQSLGQGPEFLIYFQGTGAADDSGLPNDRFFAVRPEGSVSTLKIQRTERGDSAVYLCASSSTGTSGYNEQFFGPGTRLTVL.

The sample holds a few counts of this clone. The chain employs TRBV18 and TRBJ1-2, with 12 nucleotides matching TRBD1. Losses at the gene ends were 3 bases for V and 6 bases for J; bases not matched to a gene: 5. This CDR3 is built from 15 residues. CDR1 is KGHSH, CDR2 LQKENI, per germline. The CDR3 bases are TGTGCCAGCTCACCTCAGGGACAGGGGGCGGATGGCTACACCTTC. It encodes CASSPQGQGADGYTF.

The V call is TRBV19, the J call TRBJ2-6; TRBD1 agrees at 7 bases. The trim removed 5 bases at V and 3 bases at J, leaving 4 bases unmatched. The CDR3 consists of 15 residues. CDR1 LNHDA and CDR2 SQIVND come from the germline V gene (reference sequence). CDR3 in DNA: TGTGCCAGTAGTGTCCAGGGGGATGGGGCCAACGTCCTGACTTTC. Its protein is CASSVQGDGANVLTF.

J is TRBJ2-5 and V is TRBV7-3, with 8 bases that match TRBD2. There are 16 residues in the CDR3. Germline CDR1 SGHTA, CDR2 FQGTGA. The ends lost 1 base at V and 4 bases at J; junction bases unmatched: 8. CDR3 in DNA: TGTGCCAGCAGCTTAAGCGGGGGGCTATCCCCAGAGACCCAGTACTTC. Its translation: CASSLSGGLSPETQYF.

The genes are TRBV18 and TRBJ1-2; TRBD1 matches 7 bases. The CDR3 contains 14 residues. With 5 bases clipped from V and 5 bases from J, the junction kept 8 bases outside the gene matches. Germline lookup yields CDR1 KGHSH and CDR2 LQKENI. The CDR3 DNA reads TGTGCCAGCTCAGGAGGGACAGCTGATTATGGCTACACCTTC. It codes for CASSGGTADYGYTF.

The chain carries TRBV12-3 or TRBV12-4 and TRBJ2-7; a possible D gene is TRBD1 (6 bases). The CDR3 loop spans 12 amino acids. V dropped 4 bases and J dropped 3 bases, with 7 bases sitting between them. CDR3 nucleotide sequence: TGTGCCAGCAGTTGGGGGCGCTACGAGCAGTACTTC. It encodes CASSWGRYEQYF.

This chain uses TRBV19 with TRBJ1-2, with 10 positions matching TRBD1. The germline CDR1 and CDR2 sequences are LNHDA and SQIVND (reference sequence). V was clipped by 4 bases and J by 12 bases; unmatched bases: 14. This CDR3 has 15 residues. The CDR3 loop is CASSTPGQGPGVDTF. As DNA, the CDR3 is TGTGCCAGTAGTACCCCGGGACAGGGGCCGGGGGTCGACACCTTC.

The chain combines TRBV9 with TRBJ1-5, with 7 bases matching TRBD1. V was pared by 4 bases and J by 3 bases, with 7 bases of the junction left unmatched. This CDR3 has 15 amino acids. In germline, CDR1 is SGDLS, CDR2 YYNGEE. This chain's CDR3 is CASSPTGASNQPQHF. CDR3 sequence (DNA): TGTGCCAGCAGCCCTACAGGGGCCTCCAATCAGCCCCAGCATTTT. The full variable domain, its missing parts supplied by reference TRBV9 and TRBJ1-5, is DSGVTQTPKHLITATGQRVTLRCSPRSGDLSVYWYQQSLDQGLQFLIQYYNGEERAKGNILERFSAQQFPDLHSELNLSSLELGDSALYFCASSPTGASNQPQHFGDGTRLSIL.